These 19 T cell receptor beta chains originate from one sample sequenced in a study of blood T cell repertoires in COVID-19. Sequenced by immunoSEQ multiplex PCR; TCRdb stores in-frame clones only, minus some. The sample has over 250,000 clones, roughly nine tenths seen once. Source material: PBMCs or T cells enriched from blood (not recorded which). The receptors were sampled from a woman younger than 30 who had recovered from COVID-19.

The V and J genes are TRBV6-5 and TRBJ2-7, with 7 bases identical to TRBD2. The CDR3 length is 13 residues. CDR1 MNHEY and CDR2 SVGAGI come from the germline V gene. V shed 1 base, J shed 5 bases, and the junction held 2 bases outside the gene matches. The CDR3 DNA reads TGTGCCAGCAGTTACTTCGGACTAGACGAGCAGTACTTC. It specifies CASSYFGLDEQYF.

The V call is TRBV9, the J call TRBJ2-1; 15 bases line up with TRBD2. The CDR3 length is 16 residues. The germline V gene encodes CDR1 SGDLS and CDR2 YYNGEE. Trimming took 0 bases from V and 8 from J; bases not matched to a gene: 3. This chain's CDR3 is CASSVAGLAGGYEQFF. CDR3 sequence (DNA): TGTGCCAGCAGCGTAGCGGGACTAGCGGGGGGCTATGAGCAGTTCTTC.

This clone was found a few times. CDR3 in DNA: TGTGCCAGCAGTCTCCACAGGGGAACTAACTATGGCTACACCTTC. Encoded protein: CASSLHRGTNYGYTF. The genes are TRBV2 and TRBJ1-2; 7 bases align to TRBD1. The germline V gene encodes CDR1 SNHLY and CDR2 FYNNEI. The CDR3 loop spans 15 amino acids. After removal of 5 bases from V and 0 bases from J, the junction contained 6 bases not matched to a gene.

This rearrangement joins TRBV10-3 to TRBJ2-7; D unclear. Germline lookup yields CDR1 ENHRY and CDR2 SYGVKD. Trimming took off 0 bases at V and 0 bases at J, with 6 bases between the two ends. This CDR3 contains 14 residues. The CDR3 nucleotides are TGTGCCATCAGTGAGTCTGGCAGCTCCTACGAGCAGTACTTC. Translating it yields CAISESGSSYEQYF.

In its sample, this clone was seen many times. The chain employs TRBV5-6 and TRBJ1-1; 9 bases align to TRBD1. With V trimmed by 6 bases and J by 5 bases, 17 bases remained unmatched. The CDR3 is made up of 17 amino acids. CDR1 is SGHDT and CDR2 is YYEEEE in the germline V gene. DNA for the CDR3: TGTGCCAGCACCTCTTTGACCACAGGGGGCGCGGGAACTGAAGCTTTCTTT. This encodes CASTSLTTGGAGTEAFF.

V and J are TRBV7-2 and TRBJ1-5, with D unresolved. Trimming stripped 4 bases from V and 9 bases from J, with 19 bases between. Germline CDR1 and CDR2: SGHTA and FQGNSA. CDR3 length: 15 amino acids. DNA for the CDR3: TGTGCCAGCAGCTCGCTGGACTCGGCGCGCACGCCCCAGCATTTT. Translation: CASSSLDSARTPQHF.

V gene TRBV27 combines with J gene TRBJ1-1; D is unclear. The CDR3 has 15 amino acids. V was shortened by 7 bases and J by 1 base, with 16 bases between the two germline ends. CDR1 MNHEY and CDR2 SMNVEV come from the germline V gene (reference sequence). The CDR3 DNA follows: TGTGCCAGCAACCTCCGACGGGATACGAACACTGAAGCTTTCTTT. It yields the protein CASNLRRDTNTEAFF.

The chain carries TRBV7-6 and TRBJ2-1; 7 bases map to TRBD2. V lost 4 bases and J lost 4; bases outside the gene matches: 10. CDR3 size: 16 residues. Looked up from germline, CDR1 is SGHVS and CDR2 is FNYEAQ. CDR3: CASSSPLADRYNEQFF. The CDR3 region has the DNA TGTGCCAGCAGCTCGCCGCTAGCGGATCGTTACAATGAGCAGTTCTTC. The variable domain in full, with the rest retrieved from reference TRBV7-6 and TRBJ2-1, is GAGVSQSPRYKVTKRGQDVALRCDPISGHVSLYWYRQALGQGPEFLTYFNYEAQQDKSGLPNDRFSAERPEGSISTLTIQRTEQRDSAMYRCASSSPLADRYNEQFFGPGTRLTVL.

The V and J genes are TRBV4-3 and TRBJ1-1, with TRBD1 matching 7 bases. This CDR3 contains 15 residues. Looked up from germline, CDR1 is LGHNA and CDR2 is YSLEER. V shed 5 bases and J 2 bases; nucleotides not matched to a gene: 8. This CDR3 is CASSLPGQANTEAFF. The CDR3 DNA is TGCGCCAGCAGCTTACCCGGACAGGCCAACACTGAAGCTTTCTTT.

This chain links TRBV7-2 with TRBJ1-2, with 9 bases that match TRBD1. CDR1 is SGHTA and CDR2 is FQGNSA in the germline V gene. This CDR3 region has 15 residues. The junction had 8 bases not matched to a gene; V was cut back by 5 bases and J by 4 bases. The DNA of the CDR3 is TGTGCCAGCAGCCAGACCGGGACAGGGATCTATGGCTACACCTTC. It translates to CASSQTGTGIYGYTF.

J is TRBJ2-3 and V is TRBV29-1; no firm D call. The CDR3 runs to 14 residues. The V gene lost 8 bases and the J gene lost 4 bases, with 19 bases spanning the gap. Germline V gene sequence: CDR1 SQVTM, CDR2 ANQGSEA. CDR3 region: CSTSRSQNPDTQYF. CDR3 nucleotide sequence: TGCAGCACGTCTAGGTCCCAAAATCCAGATACGCAGTATTTT.

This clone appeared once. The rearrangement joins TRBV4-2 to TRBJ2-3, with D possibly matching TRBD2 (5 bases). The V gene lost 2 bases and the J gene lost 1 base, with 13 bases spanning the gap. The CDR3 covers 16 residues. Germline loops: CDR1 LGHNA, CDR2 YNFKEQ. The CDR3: CASSQMKGAGTDTQYF. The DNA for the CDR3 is TGTGCCAGCAGCCAAATGAAGGGAGCTGGCACAGATACGCAGTATTTT.

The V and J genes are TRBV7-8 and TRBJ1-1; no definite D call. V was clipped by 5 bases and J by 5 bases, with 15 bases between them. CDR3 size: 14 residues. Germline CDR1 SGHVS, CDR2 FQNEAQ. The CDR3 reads CASSHGRRSTEAFF. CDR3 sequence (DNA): TGTGCCAGCAGCCACGGTCGGAGGAGTACTGAAGCTTTCTTT. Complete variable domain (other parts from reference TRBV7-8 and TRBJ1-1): GAGVSQSPRYKVAKRGQDVALRCDPISGHVSLFWYQQALGQGPEFLTYFQNEAQLDKSGLPSDRFFAERPEGSVSTLKIQRTQQEDSAVYLCASSHGRRSTEAFFGQGTRLTVV.

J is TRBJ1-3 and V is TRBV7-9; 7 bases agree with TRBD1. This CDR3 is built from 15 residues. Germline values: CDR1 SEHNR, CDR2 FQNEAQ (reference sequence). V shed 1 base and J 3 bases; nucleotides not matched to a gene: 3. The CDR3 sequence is CASSLGGGGGNTIYF. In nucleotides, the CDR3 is TGTGCCAGCAGCTTAGGAGGGGGCGGTGGAAACACCATATATTTT.

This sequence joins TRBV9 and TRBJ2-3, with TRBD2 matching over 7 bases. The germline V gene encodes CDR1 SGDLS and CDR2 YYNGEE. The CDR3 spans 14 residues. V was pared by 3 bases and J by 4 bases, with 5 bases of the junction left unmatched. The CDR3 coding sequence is TGTGCCAGCAGCGCTTGGGGGGGATCAGATACGCAGTATTTT. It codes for CASSAWGGSDTQYF.

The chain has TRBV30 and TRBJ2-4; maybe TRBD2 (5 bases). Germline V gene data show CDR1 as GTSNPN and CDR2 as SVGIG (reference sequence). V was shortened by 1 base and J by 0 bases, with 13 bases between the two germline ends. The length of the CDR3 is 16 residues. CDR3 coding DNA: TGTGCCTGGAGTGCCACGGGGAGCCTAGCCAAAAACATTCAGTACTTC. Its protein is CAWSATGSLAKNIQYF.

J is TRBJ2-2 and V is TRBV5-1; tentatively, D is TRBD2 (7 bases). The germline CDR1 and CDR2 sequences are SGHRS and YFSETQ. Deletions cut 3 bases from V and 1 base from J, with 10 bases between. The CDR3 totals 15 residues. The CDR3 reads CASSWEGVNTGELFF. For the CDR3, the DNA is TGCGCCAGCAGCTGGGAGGGGGTGAACACCGGGGAGCTGTTTTTT. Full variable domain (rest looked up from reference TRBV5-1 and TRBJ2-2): KAGVTQTPRYLIKTRGQQVTLSCSPISGHRSVSWYQQTPGQGLQFLFEYFSETQRNKGNFPGRFSGRQFSNSRSEMNVSTLELGDSALYLCASSWEGVNTGELFFGEGSRLTVL.

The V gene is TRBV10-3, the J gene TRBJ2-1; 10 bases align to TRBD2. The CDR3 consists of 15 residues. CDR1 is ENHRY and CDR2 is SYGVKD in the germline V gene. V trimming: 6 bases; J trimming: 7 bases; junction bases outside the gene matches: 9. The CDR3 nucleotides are TGTGCCATCAGCGCTTCCGGGACTAGCGTTAATGAGCAGTTCTTC. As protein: CAISASGTSVNEQFF.

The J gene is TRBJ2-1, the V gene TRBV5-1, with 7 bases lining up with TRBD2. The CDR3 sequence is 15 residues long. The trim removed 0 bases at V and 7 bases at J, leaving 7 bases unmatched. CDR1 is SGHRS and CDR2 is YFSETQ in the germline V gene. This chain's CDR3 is CASSLGSGGGNEQFF. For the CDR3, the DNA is TGCGCCAGCAGCTTGGGGTCGGGAGGCGGGAATGAGCAGTTCTTC.